This section outlines one T cell receptor (beta chain) sequence together with its context. Its antigen is not known. The protocol was immunoSEQ multiplex PCR, while the TCRdb copy is restricted to in-frame clones and leaves out a portion. The sample holds about 3,500 clones, about 24% seen once. Trimming pared 0 bases from V and 6 bases from J, leaving 15 bases between. CDR1 and CDR2 (germline): SGHRS, YFSETQ. The CDR3 spans 15 residues. This record belongs to a study of T cells in localized non-small cell lung cancer. Study-wide findings and caveats: Heterogeneity cannot be ruled out, as sequencing used one tumor region only. Uninvolved neighboring lung showed the greatest T cell clonality, exceeding tumor. Within adjacent lung there appeared a median around 55 of the top 100 tumor clones. A higher density of T cells in blood coincided with extended overall survival.

This chain joins TRBV5-1 and TRBJ1-2, with D perhaps matching TRBD1 (5 bases). The source was lung tumor tissue, collected before any cancer treatment. This sequence was found in a man aged 40 to 70 with stage II squamous cell lung carcinoma. This CDR3 reads CASSLGVSAGNGYTF. The CDR3 nucleotides are TGCGCCAGCAGCTTGGGGGTTTCGGCAGGGAATGGCTACACCTTC.